Below are 17 T cell receptor beta chains sequenced from a single sample in a study of early T cells in non-severe SARS-CoV-2 infection. TCRdb analysed the 5' RACE reads with MiXCR anew, one entry per CDR3 protein. The table has around 80,000 distinct CDR3 sequences, 12% seen once. Sequencing was done on a sample of whole blood. The receptors stem from an adult who was a healthcare worker with PCR-confirmed SARS-CoV-2 infection or an uninfected control (not recorded which).

This clonotype has a handful of counts. The rearrangement uses TRBV18 and TRBJ1-5, with unresolved D. The germline V gene encodes CDR1 KGHSH and CDR2 LQKENI. With 2 bases removed from V and 3 bases from J, the gap between germline ends came to 8 bases. The CDR3 is 14 amino acids. The CDR3: CASSPSGSNQPQHF. In DNA form, the CDR3 reads TGTGCCAGCTCACCATCCGGATCCAATCAGCCCCAGCATTTT.

This clonotype was recorded many times. This chain connects TRBV11-1 to TRBJ2-1; 9 bases line up with TRBD1. Germline trimming cut 0 bases from V and 12 bases from J; bases unmatched to any gene: 6. The germline CDR1 and CDR2 sequences are SGHAT and FQDESV (reference sequence). There are 14 residues in the CDR3. CDR3: CASSLAEGQGPQFF. CDR3 sequence (DNA): TGTGCCAGCAGCTTAGCGGAGGGACAGGGCCCGCAGTTCTTC.

This clonotype was recorded a few times. The chain carries TRBV7-2 and TRBJ2-5; D may be TRBD1 (6 bases). V lost 0 bases to trimming and J lost 2 bases, with 10 bases between them. The V gene's germline CDR1 is SGHTA and CDR2 FQGNSA. The length of the CDR3 is 15 residues. The CDR3 sequence is CASSLARTAQETQYF. For the CDR3, the DNA is TGTGCCAGCAGCTTAGCGCGGACAGCTCAAGAGACCCAGTACTTC.

V and J are TRBV5-1 and TRBJ2-1, with D perhaps TRBD1 or TRBD2 (5 bases each). Germline V gene sequence: CDR1 SGHRS, CDR2 YFSETQ. V lost 4 bases and J 6 bases, leaving 17 bases between the germline ends. This CDR3 is built from 15 residues. CDR3 region: CASSLRGPPRNEQFF. The CDR3 bases are TGCGCCAGCAGCCTCCGGGGCCCCCCCCGCAATGAGCAGTTCTTC.

This clonotype was detected a few times. This chain connects TRBV2 to TRBJ2-7; 7 bases line up with TRBD1. V was pared by 10 bases and J by 6 bases, with 12 bases of the junction left unmatched. The germline V gene encodes CDR1 SNHLY and CDR2 FYNNEI. The CDR3 has 13 amino acids. The DNA of the CDR3 is TGTGCCATAGCCGGAGGACAGGAGCGCGAGCAGTACTTC. This codes for CAIAGGQEREQYF.

Many counts were recorded for this clonotype. V usage is TRBV28 and J usage is TRBJ2-3; a weak D match, TRBD1 (6 bases). V gave up 2 bases and J gave up 0 bases, with 6 bases separating them. The CDR3 runs 14 residues. Germline lookup yields CDR1 MDHEN and CDR2 SYDVKM. The CDR3 loop is CASSLGQSTDTQYF. The CDR3 DNA is TGTGCCAGCAGTTTAGGACAGAGCACAGATACGCAGTATTTT.

The V gene is TRBV5-1, the J gene TRBJ2-2; TRBD1 agrees at 7 bases. With 4 bases clipped from V and 4 bases from J, the junction kept 7 bases outside the gene matches. The CDR3 is 15 residues long. Germline V gives CDR1 SGHRS, CDR2 YFSETQ. CDR3 amino acids: CASSPQGVITGELFF. The CDR3 nucleotides are TGCGCCAGCAGCCCGCAGGGGGTCATCACCGGGGAGCTGTTTTTT.

This clonotype came up many times. The chain links TRBV24-1 to TRBJ2-2; D might be TRBD2 (5 bases). The CDR3 sequence is 14 residues long. Germline CDR1 reads KGHDR; CDR2 reads SFDVKD. V was clipped by 6 bases and J by 5 bases, with 12 bases between them. The CDR3: CATSPTSGTGELFF. The CDR3 region has the DNA TGTGCCACCAGTCCTACTAGTGGGACCGGGGAGCTGTTTTTT.

V and J are TRBV7-2 and TRBJ2-1, with D possibly matching TRBD2 (6 bases). Germline CDR1 reads SGHTA; CDR2 reads FQGNSA. The germline V and J ends were trimmed by 2 bases and 7 bases, with 18 bases remaining between them. The CDR3 is made up of 16 amino acids. The chain's CDR3 is CASSLNSAYAGNEQFF. CDR3 sequence (DNA): TGTGCCAGCAGCTTAAATAGTGCCTACGCGGGGAATGAGCAGTTCTTC.

The genes are TRBV3-1 and TRBJ2-7, with D uncertain. Between the trimmed V and J ends, which lost 0 bases and 2 bases, there was a span of 8 bases. Germline CDR1 reads LGHDT; CDR2 reads YNNKEL (reference sequence). The CDR3 covers 14 residues. CDR3 region: CASSQDPSTYEQYF. As DNA, the CDR3 is TGTGCCAGCAGCCAAGACCCCTCAACCTACGAGCAGTACTTC.

This clonotype was counted at least ten times. The chain employs TRBV27 and TRBJ1-1; tentative D call: TRBD1 (6 bases). CDR3 size: 17 residues. CDR1 is MNHEY and CDR2 is SMNVEV in the germline V gene (reference sequence). V lost 5 bases, J lost 0 bases, and 19 bases lay in between. The CDR3 protein is CASSLRTDWSMNTEAFF. The CDR3 DNA reads as TGTGCCAGCAGTCTTCGGACAGACTGGTCCATGAACACTGAAGCTTTCTTT.

This clonotype was detected a few times. The gene calls are TRBV20-1 and TRBJ2-6; D is possibly TRBD1 or TRBD2 (6 bases each). There are 16 residues in the CDR3. V was trimmed by 1 base and J by 4 bases, leaving 14 bases between them. CDR1 is DFQATT, CDR2 SNEGSKA, per germline (reference sequence). The CDR3, as DNA: TGCAGTGCTAGAGCCCCCCCGGGGGCCGGGGCCAACGTCCTGACTTTC. It is translated as CSARAPPGAGANVLTF.

This clonotype was counted many times. The chain is built from TRBV6-1 and TRBJ2-6; TRBD2 matches 7 bases. The CDR3 runs to 16 residues. Unmatched junction bases numbered 5, after V lost 6 bases and J lost 0 bases. CDR1 is MNHNS, CDR2 SASEGT, per germline. The CDR3 sequence: CASRAGENSGANVLTF. The CDR3 bases are TGTGCCAGCAGGGCGGGGGAAAACTCTGGGGCCAACGTCCTGACTTTC.

At least ten counts were recorded for this clonotype. The chain joins TRBV18 to TRBJ2-1, with 9 nucleotides matching TRBD2. Germline CDR1 is KGHSH and CDR2 is LQKENI. The V gene end was trimmed by 3 bases and the J gene end by 6 bases; junction bases not matched to a gene: 9. This CDR3 spans 16 amino acids. The CDR3 DNA is TGTGCCAGCTCACCCGCCGGTGCGGGGGGGGTCAATGAGCAGTTCTTC. It codes for CASSPAGAGGVNEQFF.

In its sample, this clonotype was seen a few times. The chain has TRBV20-1 and TRBJ2-3; D is perhaps TRBD1 or TRBD2 (8 bases each). The germline V gene has CDR1 DFQATT and CDR2 SNEGSKA (reference sequence). V was shortened by 1 base and J by 0 bases, with 17 bases between the two germline ends. The CDR3 is 17 amino acids. The CDR3 DNA reads as TGCAGTGCTAGAGCCAACAGGGGGACTAGGAGCACAGATACGCAGTATTTT. Translation gives CSARANRGTRSTDTQYF.

The rearrangement links TRBV24-1 to TRBJ2-3; TRBD2 aligns across 9 bases. Germline V lookup: CDR1 KGHDR, CDR2 SFDVKD. The ends lost 3 bases at V and 1 base at J; junction bases unmatched: 7. This CDR3 is built from 17 residues. The chain's CDR3 is CATSDMQAGGGTDTQYF. The CDR3 DNA reads as TGTGCCACCAGTGATATGCAAGCGGGAGGTGGCACAGATACGCAGTATTTT.

This clonotype was seen at least ten times. The chain couples TRBV29-1 to TRBJ2-1; TRBD2 matches 14 bases. Germline V gene lookup returns CDR1 SQVTM and CDR2 ANQGSEA. The CDR3 extends over 17 amino acids. The ends lost 1 base at V and 0 bases at J; junction bases unmatched: 2. CDR3 amino acids: CSVEGTSGRNSYNEQFF. The CDR3 coding sequence is TGCAGCGTTGAAGGGACTAGCGGGAGGAACTCCTACAATGAGCAGTTCTTC.